Here is one T cell receptor (beta chain) with its context. Its antigen remains unidentified. This sample is drawn from a study of STAT5B mutations in CD4+ large granular lymphocyte leukemia. Overall study context: Among healthy donors, a particular HLA allele went with more CDR3 'QG' motifs. Broader study findings: No patients shared main leukemic clonotypes, though roughly 25% appeared at low frequency elsewhere. Compared with healthy controls (2/35), patient top clones favored TRBV06 (8/27).

With 4 bases clipped from V and 4 bases from J, the junction kept 12 bases outside the gene matches. The length of the CDR3 is 16 residues. Germline-derived CDR1 and CDR2 are SGDLS and YYNGEE. Measured with immunoSEQ multiplex PCR; TCRdb has only the in-frame clones, and not every one. Among approximately 40,000 clones listed, roughly 80% were seen once. Control samples were healthy donors' buffy coats. Sequences were obtained from CD4+ T cells from blood buffy coats. This chain joins TRBV9 and TRBJ2-7; 9 bases match TRBD2. The TCR sequence derives from a human donor in good health. CDR3 DNA: TGTGCCAGCAGCTCCTCGGGCCTAGCGGGGCTTTACGAGCAGTACTTC. It codes for CASSSSGLAGLYEQYF.